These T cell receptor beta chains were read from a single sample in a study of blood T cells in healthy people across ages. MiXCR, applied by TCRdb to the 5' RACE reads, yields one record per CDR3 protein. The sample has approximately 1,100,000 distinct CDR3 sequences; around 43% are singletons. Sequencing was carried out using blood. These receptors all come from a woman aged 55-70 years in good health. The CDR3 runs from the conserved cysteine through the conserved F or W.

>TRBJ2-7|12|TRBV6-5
CACRTGDGEQYF
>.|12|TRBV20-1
CSPREKVYEQYF
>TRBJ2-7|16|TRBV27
CASSLAPIGGPWEQYF
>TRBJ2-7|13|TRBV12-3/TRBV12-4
CASSLSGIHEQYF
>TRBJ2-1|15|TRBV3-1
CASSQRGQSRNEQFF
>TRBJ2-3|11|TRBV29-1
CSGVMGGTQYF
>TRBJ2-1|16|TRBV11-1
CASSTSSGSSYNEQFF
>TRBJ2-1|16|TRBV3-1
CASSQDPGSDYNEQFF
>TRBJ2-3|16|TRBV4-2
CASSQDASGTPDTQYF
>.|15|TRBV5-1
CASSEIGLAGREQYF
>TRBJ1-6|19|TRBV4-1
CASSQDTWAGGRHNSPLHF
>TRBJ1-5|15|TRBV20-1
CSAPELGRTNQPQHF
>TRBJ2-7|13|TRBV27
CASSVRETYEQYF
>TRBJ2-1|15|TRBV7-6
CASSLYGMGYDEQFF
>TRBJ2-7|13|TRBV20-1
CSASTPPAYEQYF
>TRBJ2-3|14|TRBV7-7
CASSVDGRRDTQYF
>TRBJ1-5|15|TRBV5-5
CASSNRTRGNQPQHF
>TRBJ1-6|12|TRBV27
CASRTLNSPLHF
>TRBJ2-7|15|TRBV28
CASTTPGQATYEQYF
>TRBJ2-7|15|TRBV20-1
CSAPSGGLAGVEQYF
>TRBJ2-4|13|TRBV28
CASSFGGKNIQYF
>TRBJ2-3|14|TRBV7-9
CASRPVPLTDTQYF
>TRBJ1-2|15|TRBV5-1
CASSSQGNVNYGYTF
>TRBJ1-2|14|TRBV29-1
CSVVGLSGDYGYTF
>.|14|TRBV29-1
CSVEVLAGEGEQYF
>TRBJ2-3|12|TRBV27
CASSSPLRAQYF
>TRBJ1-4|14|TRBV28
CASSSRGTGEKLFF
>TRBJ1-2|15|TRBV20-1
CSARGTPVSNYGYTF
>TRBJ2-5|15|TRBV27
CASSLWGDTQETQYF
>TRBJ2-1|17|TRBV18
CASSLTISGRANNEQFF
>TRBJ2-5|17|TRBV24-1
CATSDSLASGRVETQYF
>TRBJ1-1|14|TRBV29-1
CSVHPRRKSTEAFF
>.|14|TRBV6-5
CASSYQAGTYEQYF
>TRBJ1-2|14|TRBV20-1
CSARDTGSGYGYTF
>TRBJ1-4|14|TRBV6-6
CASSSPGAYEKLFF
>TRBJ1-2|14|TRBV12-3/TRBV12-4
CASSLTPWGYGYTF